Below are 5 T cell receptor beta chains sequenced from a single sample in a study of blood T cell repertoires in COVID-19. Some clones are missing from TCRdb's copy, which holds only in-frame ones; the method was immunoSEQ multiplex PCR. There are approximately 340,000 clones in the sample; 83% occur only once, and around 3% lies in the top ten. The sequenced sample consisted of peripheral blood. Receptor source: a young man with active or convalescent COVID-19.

Here the CDR3 DNA reads TGTGCCAGCAGTTACAGACAGGGGGTGAGCACAGATACGCAGTATTTT. Its translation: CASSYRQGVSTDTQYF. The chain uses TRBV27 and TRBJ2-3; 9 bases agree with TRBD1. The CDR3 sequence is 16 residues long. With V trimmed by 4 bases and J by 0 bases, 5 bases remained unmatched. Germline V lookup: CDR1 MNHEY, CDR2 SMNVEV (reference sequence).

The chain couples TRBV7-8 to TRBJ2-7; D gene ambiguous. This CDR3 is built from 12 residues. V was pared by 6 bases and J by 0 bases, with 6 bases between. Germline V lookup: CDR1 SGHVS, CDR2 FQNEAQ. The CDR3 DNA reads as TGTGCCAGCAGTAGGAGCTCCTACGAGCAGTACTTC. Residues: CASSRSSYEQYF.

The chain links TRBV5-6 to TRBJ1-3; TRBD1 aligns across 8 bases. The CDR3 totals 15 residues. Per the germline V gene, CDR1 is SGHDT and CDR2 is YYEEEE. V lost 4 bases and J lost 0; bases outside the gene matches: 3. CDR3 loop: CASSPGTGSGNTIYF. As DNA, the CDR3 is TGTGCCAGCAGCCCCGGGACAGGCTCTGGAAACACCATATATTTT.

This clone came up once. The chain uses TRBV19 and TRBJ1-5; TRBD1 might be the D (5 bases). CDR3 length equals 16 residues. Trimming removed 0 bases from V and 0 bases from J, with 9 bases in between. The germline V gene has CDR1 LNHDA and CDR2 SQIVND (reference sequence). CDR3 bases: TGTGCCAGTAGTATAGAGGGGGGTTATAGCAATCAGCCCCAGCATTTT. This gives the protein CASSIEGGYSNQPQHF.

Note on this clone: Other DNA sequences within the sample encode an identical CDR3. Written as DNA, the CDR3 is TGTGCCAGCACCAGCTCCTACAATGAGCAGTTCTTC. This encodes CASTSSYNEQFF. The chain is built from TRBV2 and TRBJ2-1, with D hard to call. CDR3 length: 12 residues. The germline V gene has CDR1 SNHLY and CDR2 FYNNEI. Trimming stripped 7 bases from V and 0 bases from J, with 4 bases between.